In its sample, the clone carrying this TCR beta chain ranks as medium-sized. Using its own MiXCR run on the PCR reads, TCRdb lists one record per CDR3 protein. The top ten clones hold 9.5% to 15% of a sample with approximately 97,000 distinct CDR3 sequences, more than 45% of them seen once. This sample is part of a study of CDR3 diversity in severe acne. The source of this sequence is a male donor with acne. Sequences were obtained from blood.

The CDR3 spells CASSPGTGPYEQYF. The CDR3 nucleotides are TGTGCCAGCAGCCCAGGGACAGGGCCCTACGAGCAGTACTTC. This chain connects TRBV11-1 to TRBJ2-7, with 9 bases lining up with TRBD1. With 5 bases clipped from V and 2 bases from J, the junction kept 4 bases outside the gene matches. Germline CDR1 and CDR2: SGHAT and FQDESV (reference sequence). CDR3 size: 14 residues.